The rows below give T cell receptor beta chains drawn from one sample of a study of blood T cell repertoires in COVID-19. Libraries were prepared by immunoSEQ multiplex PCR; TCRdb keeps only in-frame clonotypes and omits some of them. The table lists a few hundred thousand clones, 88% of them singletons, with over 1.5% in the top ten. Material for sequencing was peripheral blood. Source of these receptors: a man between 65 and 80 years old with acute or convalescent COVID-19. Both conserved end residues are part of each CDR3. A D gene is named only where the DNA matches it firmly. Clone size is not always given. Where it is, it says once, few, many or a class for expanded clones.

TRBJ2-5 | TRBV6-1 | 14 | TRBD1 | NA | CASSEPRGRETQYF | TGTGCCAGCAGTGAACCCAGGGGGCGAGAGACCCAGTACTTC
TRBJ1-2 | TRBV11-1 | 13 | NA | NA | CASSPQGKYGYTF | TGTGCCAGCAGCCCGCAGGGGAAATACGGCTACACCTTC
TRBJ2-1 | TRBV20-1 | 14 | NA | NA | CSASTQWEYNEQFF | TGCAGTGCTAGTACCCAATGGGAGTACAATGAGCAGTTCTTC
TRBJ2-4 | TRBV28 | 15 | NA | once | CASRTTGTLRNIQYF | TGTGCCAGCAGGACCACCGGGACACTCCGGAACATTCAGTACTTC
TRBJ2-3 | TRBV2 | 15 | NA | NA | CASTGGAGPTDTQYF | TGTGCCAGCACTGGGGGGGCCGGCCCGACAGATACGCAGTATTTT
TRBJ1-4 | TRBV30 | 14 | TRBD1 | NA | CACDPGGVGRKLFF | TGTGCCTGCGATCCAGGGGGCGTTGGCAGAAAACTGTTTTTT
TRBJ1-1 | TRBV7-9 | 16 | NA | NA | CASSLAWELVNTEAFF | TGTGCCAGCAGCTTAGCGTGGGAGCTGGTGAACACTGAAGCTTTCTTT
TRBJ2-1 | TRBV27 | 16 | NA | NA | CASSSLGQSSYNEQFF | TGTGCCAGCAGTTCCTTAGGACAAAGCTCCTACAATGAGCAGTTCTTC
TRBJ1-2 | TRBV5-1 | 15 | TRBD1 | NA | CASSRPGQGADGYTF | TGCGCCAGCAGCAGGCCGGGACAGGGGGCGGATGGCTACACCTTC
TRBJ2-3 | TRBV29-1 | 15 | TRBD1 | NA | CSVEPTGSATDTQYF | TGCAGCGTTGAACCGACAGGGAGCGCCACAGATACGCAGTATTTT
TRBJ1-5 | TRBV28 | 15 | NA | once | CASSPTGEVNQPQHF | TGTGCCAGCAGCCCTACCGGGGAGGTCAATCAGCCCCAGCATTTT
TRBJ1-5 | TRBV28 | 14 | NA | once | CASSSGGPGQPQHF | TGTGCCAGCAGCTCGGGGGGGCCGGGTCAGCCCCAGCATTTT
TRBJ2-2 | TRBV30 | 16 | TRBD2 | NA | CAWAGLAGAWTGELFF | TGTGCCTGGGCAGGACTAGCGGGGGCTTGGACCGGGGAGCTGTTTTTT
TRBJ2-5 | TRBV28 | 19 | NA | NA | CASSLGWVWTDSNQETQYF | TGTGCCAGCAGTTTAGGGTGGGTTTGGACAGACTCCAATCAAGAGACCCAGTACTTC
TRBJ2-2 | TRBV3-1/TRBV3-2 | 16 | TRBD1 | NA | CASSRWGQENTGELFF | TGTGCCAGCAGCCGATGGGGACAGGAGAACACCGGGGAGCTGTTTTTT
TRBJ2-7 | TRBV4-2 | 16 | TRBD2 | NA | CASSPGRLAGVDEQYF | TGTGCCAGCAGCCCGGGGAGACTAGCGGGAGTTGACGAGCAGTACTTC
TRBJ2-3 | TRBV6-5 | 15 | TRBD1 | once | CASNPTGVVTDTQYF | TGTGCCAGCAATCCGACAGGGGTCGTCACAGATACGCAGTATTTT
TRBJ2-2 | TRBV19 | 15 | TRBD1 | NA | CASTMGTGGPGELFF | TGTGCCAGTACTATGGGGACAGGGGGGCCCGGGGAGCTGTTTTTT
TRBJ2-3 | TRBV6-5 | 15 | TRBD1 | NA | CASSFTGTGTDTQYF | TGTGCCAGCAGTTTTACCGGGACAGGGACAGATACGCAGTATTTT
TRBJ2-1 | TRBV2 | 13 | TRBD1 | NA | CASKSRGYNEQFF | TGTGCCAGCAAGAGCAGGGGGTACAATGAGCAGTTCTTC
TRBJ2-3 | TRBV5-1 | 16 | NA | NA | CASSLGSTQSTDTQYF | TGCGCCAGCAGCTTGGGGTCTACCCAAAGCACAGATACGCAGTATTTT
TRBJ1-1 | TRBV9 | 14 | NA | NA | CASSRDGGNTEAFF | TGTGCCAGCAGCAGAGACGGGGGGAACACTGAAGCTTTCTTT
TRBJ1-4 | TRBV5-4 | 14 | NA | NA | CASSSGDLLEKLFF | TGTGCCAGCAGCTCCGGGGATTTGCTTGAAAAACTGTTTTTT
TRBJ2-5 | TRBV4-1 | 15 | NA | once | CASSQVEGFQETQYF | TGCGCCAGCAGCCAAGTGGAGGGGTTCCAAGAGACCCAGTACTTC
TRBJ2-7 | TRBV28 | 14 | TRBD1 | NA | CASSNTGGTYEQYF | TGTGCCAGCAGTAATACAGGGGGGACCTACGAGCAGTACTTC
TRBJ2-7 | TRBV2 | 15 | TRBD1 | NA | CASLSGQVSSYEQYF | TGTGCCAGCTTATCCGGACAGGTGAGCTCCTACGAGCAGTACTTC
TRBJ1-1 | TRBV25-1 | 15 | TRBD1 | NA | CASSADRGRSTEAFF | TGTGCCAGCAGTGCCGACAGGGGGCGAAGCACTGAAGCTTTCTTT
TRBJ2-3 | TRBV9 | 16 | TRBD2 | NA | CASSVGIAGHTDTQYF | TGTGCCAGCAGCGTGGGGATAGCGGGACACACAGATACGCAGTATTTT
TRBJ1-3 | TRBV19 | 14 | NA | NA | CASYTQEPGNTIYF | TGTGCCAGCTACACACAGGAGCCTGGAAACACCATATATTTT
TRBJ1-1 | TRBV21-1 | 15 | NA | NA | CASSKDQDRNTEAFF | TGTGCCAGCAGCAAAGATCAGGACAGGAACACTGAAGCTTTCTTT
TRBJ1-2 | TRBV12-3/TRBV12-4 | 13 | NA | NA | CASSLIPGRGYTF | TGTGCCAGCAGTTTGATCCCAGGTCGAGGCTACACCTTC
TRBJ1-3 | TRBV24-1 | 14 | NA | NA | CATSEGHSGNTIYF | TGTGCCACCAGTGAGGGGCACTCTGGAAACACCATATATTTT
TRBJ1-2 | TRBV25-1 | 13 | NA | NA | CASSDTVFGGYTF | TGTGCCAGCAGTGACACAGTGTTCGGTGGCTACACCTTC
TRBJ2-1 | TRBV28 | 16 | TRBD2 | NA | CASSPLGASGYNEQFF | TGTGCCAGCAGTCCCCTCGGGGCTAGCGGTTACAATGAGCAGTTCTTC
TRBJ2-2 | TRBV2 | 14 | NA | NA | CASRQRENTGELFF | TGTGCCAGCAGGCAACGGGAGAACACCGGGGAGCTGTTTTTT
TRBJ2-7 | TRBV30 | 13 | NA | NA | CAWSVTSSGEQYF | TGTGCCTGGAGTGTAACTTCTTCGGGCGAGCAGTACTTC
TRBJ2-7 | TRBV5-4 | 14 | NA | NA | CASSPEGLMDEQYF | TGTGCCAGCAGCCCCGAGGGACTGATGGACGAGCAGTACTTC
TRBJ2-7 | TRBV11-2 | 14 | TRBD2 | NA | CASSLTSGDYEQYF | TGTGCCAGCAGCTTAACTAGCGGGGACTACGAGCAGTACTTC
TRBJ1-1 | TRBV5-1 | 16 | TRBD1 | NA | CASSLGLGTVNTEAFF | TGCGCCAGCAGCTTGGGATTAGGGACAGTGAACACTGAAGCTTTCTTT
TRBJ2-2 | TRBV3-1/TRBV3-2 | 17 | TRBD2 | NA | CASSQGLAGGNTGELFF | TGTGCCAGCAGCCAGGGACTAGCGGGAGGAAACACCGGGGAGCTGTTTTTT
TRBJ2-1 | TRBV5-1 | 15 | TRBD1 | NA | CASSTRGQGAGEQFF | TGCGCCAGCAGTACTCGGGGACAGGGGGCGGGTGAGCAGTTCTTC
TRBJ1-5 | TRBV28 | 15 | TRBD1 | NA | CASSSTGGRYQPQHF | TGTGCCAGCAGCTCGACAGGGGGCAGGTATCAGCCCCAGCATTTT
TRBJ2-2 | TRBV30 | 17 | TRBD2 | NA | CAWGINRGGRNTGELFF | TGTGCCTGGGGTATAAATCGGGGAGGGAGGAACACCGGGGAGCTGTTTTTT
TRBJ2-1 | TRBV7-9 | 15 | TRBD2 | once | CASSSGLASYNEQFF | TGTGCCAGCAGCTCGGGACTAGCGAGTTACAATGAGCAGTTCTTC
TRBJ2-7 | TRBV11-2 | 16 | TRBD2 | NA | CASSWVAGGPSYEQYF | TGTGCCAGCAGCTGGGTAGCGGGAGGTCCCTCCTACGAGCAGTACTTC